This entry is about one TCR beta chain. Germline assignment: CDR1 ENHRY and CDR2 SYGVKD. J was trimmed by 1 base and V by 7 bases; bases with no gene match: 10. The CDR3 is made up of 18 amino acids. Researchers ran the PCR with 60 Vbeta and 13 Jbeta primers. TCRdb's copy holds only in-frame clones and misses some; the assay was immunoSEQ multiplex PCR. The repertoire holds 85,000 to 130,000 clones, with around 80% as singletons. This specimen comes from a study of cytomegalovirus exposure and HLA in healthy donors. The V call is TRBV10-3, the J call TRBJ2-3, with 14 bases lining up with TRBD2. Sequencing was performed on PBMCs. The TCR was taken from a man aged 35-49 years in good health and CMV-seronegative. The CDR3 is CAITAGTSGGTRTDTQYF. As DNA, the CDR3 is TGTGCCATCACCGCCGGGACTAGCGGGGGAACCCGCACAGATACGCAGTATTTT.